The present TCR beta chain was sequenced within a study of OX40 agonist ivuxolimab in advanced cancers. Study-wide background: Participants could have had prior anti-PD-1, anti-PD-L1 or anti-CTLA-4 therapy, and about 40% had some. Three patients showed partial responses: one hepatocellular carcinoma and two cutaneous melanoma cases.

Study-wide findings and caveats: Expansion of clones was among the lowest in partial responders at 0.1-3.0 mg/kg. The authors did not determine the antigen specificity of the expanded peripheral T cells.

This table comes from immunoSEQ multiplex PCR, and its TCRdb copy is limited to in-frame clones, with some not included. This table holds 65,000 to 85,000 clones, more than 85% found once. On this clone: Antigen unknown.

Trimming removed 3 bases from V and 2 bases from J, with 16 bases in between. Germline CDR1 MGHRA, CDR2 YSYEKL. CDR3 length: 16 amino acids. This receptor was identified in an adult with an advanced solid tumor such as melanoma, head and neck, liver or kidney cancer. This chain uses TRBV4-1 with TRBJ1-1, with D hard to call. Sequenced here: CD4+ or CD8+ T cells sorted from blood, sampled in a trial of the OX40 agonist ivuxolimab. CDR3 DNA: TGCGCCAGCAGCCATTCTGGACCGATAGGAAACACTGAAGCTTTCTTT. Its protein is CASSHSGPIGNTEAFF.